This T cell receptor (beta chain) comes out of a study of Ad26.COV2.S vaccination and SARS-CoV-2 variants. Study-level information: Of the COV1001 trial arms, the Ad26.COV2.S arm included the donor. Study conclusions and caveats: Among vaccine recipients, spike-specific TCR breadth exceeded that of placebo recipients. Reports say spike-specific CD8+ and CD4+ T cell responses covered substantial breadth after vaccination.

Profiling relied on immunoSEQ multiplex PCR, and the TCRdb table lists in-frame clones only, not all of them. The sample includes more than 400,000 clones, less than 95% seen only once; the top ten take 4.3%. Germline V CDR1 and CDR2: LNHDA, SQIVND (reference sequence). The CDR3 runs 15 residues. J gave up 5 bases and V 4 bases, and 9 bases lay outside the gene matches. A word on this clone: The antigen is unknown.

Stated treatment: 15 to 20 received Ad26.COV2.S at low or high dose, single or two shots; roughly five received placebo; per-sample allocation not given. Samples analyzed were those drawn on day 63 after the first vaccine or placebo injection. This rearrangement joins TRBV19 to TRBJ2-7, with TRBD1 matching over 9 bases. The source material was peripheral blood, sampled in a trial of Ad26.COV2.S vaccine versus placebo. This clonotype originated in a person aged 18-60 years who received the Ad26.COV2.S COVID-19 vaccine or a placebo. The CDR3 here is CASSKSGTGFNEQYF. Written as DNA, the CDR3 is TGTGCCAGTAGTAAATCCGGGACAGGGTTCAACGAGCAGTACTTC.